Reported below is one T cell receptor (beta chain). These data come from a study of shared clonotypes between healthy human individuals. Study in general: The cohort had two women and three men, ages 18 to 49. Per donor, three plates held CD4 naive cells, three held CD4 memory, two held CD8 naive and one held CD8 memory.

Trimming stripped 4 bases from V and 0 bases from J, with 16 bases between. The length of the CDR3 is 16 residues. Per germline, CDR1 MGHRA and CDR2 YSYEKL. Naive CD8 populations comprised CD45RO-negative cells positively selected for CCR7, excluding terminally differentiated effector memory CD45RA+ cells. Only in-frame clones appear in the TCRdb table, and some are missing; sequencing was by immunoSEQ multiplex PCR. Seen here are 2 million to 2.5 million clones, 93% observed once, and the top ten hold more than 1.5%. The sequenced sample was naive CD8+ T cells from PBMCs. This chain joins TRBV4-1 and TRBJ2-7; D unclear. The sequence came from a man between 18 and 35 years old in good health. Some clones in this sample may be carry-over from other donors' samples. CDR3: CASSPLYGPSSYEQYF. The CDR3 DNA follows: TGCGCCAGCAGCCCCCTATACGGACCCAGCTCCTACGAGCAGTACTTC.